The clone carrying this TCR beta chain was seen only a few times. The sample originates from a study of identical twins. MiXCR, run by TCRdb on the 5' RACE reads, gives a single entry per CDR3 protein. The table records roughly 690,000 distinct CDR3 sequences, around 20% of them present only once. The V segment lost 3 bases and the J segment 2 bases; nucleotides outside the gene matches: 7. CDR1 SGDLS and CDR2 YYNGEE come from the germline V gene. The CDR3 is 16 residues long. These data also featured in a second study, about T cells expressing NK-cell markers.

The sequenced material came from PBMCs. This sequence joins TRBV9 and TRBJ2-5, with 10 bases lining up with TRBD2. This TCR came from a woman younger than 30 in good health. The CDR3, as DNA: TGTGCCAGCAGCGCCCCAGCGGGGGGGCCGCAAGAGACCCAGTACTTC. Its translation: CASSAPAGGPQETQYF.